A single sample gave rise to the 29 T cell receptor beta chains below, sequenced in a study of OX40 agonist ivuxolimab in advanced cancers. Some clones are missing from TCRdb's copy, which holds only in-frame ones; the method was immunoSEQ multiplex PCR. The sample contains approximately 97,000 clones, 70% to 90% of which appear only once. The specimen was CD4+ or CD8+ T cells sorted from blood, collected in a trial of the OX40 agonist ivuxolimab. The receptors were sampled from an adult with an advanced solid tumor such as melanoma, head and neck, liver or kidney cancer.

The chain couples TRBV27 to TRBJ1-2; 10 nucleotides agree with TRBD1. V was pared by 8 bases and J by 0 bases, with 15 bases of the junction left unmatched. This CDR3 contains 18 residues. CDR1 MNHEY and CDR2 SMNVEV come from the germline V gene (reference sequence). The CDR3 here is CASRTSFWTGGSNYGYTF. The DNA of the CDR3 is TGTGCCAGCCGTACCTCTTTCTGGACAGGGGGTTCTAACTATGGCTACACCTTC.

The chain carries TRBV11-3 and TRBJ1-2; 8 positions agree with TRBD1. The length of the CDR3 is 17 residues. V trimming: 5 bases; J trimming: 2 bases; junction bases outside the gene matches: 13. CDR1 and CDR2 (germline): SGHNT, YENEEA. CDR3 protein: CASSHSGAGGDNYGYTF. The CDR3 nucleotides read TGTGCCAGCAGCCACTCGGGGGCAGGGGGCGACAACTATGGCTACACCTTC.

This clone was observed a few times. The genes are TRBV19 and TRBJ1-5; D may be TRBD1 (6 bases). Germline CDR1 LNHDA, CDR2 SQIVND (reference sequence). The CDR3 loop spans 15 amino acids. Trimming stripped 6 bases from V and 6 bases from J, with 18 bases between. The CDR3 nucleotides read TGTGCCAGTAGCCCATCGAACAGGGTGTTTCAGCCCCAGCATTTT. Amino acids: CASSPSNRVFQPQHF.

This clone occurred once. The gene calls are TRBV6-5 and TRBJ1-1; TRBD1 agrees at 8 bases. Germline V CDR1 and CDR2: MNHEY, SVGAGI. The length of the CDR3 is 14 residues. J was trimmed by 5 bases and V by 6 bases; bases with no gene match: 8. CDR3 amino acids: CASSRQGSRTEAFF. CDR3 nucleotides: TGTGCCAGCAGCCGACAGGGGAGTCGGACTGAAGCTTTCTTT.

This clone has a single count. This chain connects TRBV6-1 to TRBJ2-3; no definite D call. The ends were cut back, 3 bases at V and 4 bases at J, with 5 bases in the middle. Germline values: CDR1 MNHNS, CDR2 SASEGT. CDR3 size: 12 residues. In DNA form, the CDR3 reads TGTGCCAGCAGTGATTTCGCAGATACGCAGTATTTT. This codes for CASSDFADTQYF.

The V gene is TRBV12-5, the J gene TRBJ2-3, with D perhaps TRBD1 (9 bases). V lost 6 bases, J lost 7 bases, and 20 bases lay in between. This CDR3 spans 15 amino acids. In germline, CDR1 is LGHNT, CDR2 FRNRAP. The CDR3: CASGPGTGTSNTQYF. The CDR3 DNA sequence: TGTGCTAGTGGCCCCGGGACAGGGACTAGTAATACGCAGTATTTT.

The rearrangement uses TRBV9 and TRBJ1-2; the match to TRBD1 covers 7 bases. The CDR3 length is 17 residues. Germline lookup yields CDR1 SGDLS and CDR2 YYNGEE. V shed 4 bases, J shed 2 bases, and the junction held 14 bases outside the gene matches. The CDR3 here is CASSPSPIRQGNYGYTF. The CDR3 DNA follows: TGTGCCAGCAGCCCTTCCCCAATCCGACAGGGCAACTATGGCTACACCTTC. The whole variable domain, filled in from reference TRBV9 and TRBJ1-2, reads DSGVTQTPKHLITATGQRVTLRCSPRSGDLSVYWYQQSLDQGLQFLIQYYNGEERAKGNILERFSAQQFPDLHSELNLSSLELGDSALYFCASSPSPIRQGNYGYTFGSGTRLTVV.

The CDR3 nucleotides read TGTGCCTCCGGCAGCACGGGGGCGGCTTATGGCTACACCTTC. This encodes CASGSTGAAYGYTF. The chain has TRBV11-3 and TRBJ1-2, with D tentatively TRBD1 (6 bases). CDR1 is SGHNT, CDR2 YENEEA, per germline. Trimming took 11 bases from V and 5 from J, leaving 21 bases between them. The CDR3 covers 14 residues.

V is TRBV27 and J is TRBJ1-1; 12 bases agree with TRBD1. Trimming took 5 bases from V and 1 from J; bases not matched to a gene: 8. In germline, CDR1 is MNHEY, CDR2 SMNVEV (reference sequence). The CDR3 consists of 17 residues. The CDR3 loop is CASSPRDRGRGNTEAFF. In nucleotides, the CDR3 is TGTGCCAGCAGTCCCAGGGACAGGGGGCGCGGGAACACTGAAGCTTTCTTT.

The chain has TRBV2 and TRBJ2-2, with a tentative D call TRBD1 (5 bases). Germline assignment: CDR1 SNHLY and CDR2 FYNNEI. The CDR3 extends over 15 amino acids. V shed 7 bases and J shed 5 bases, with 17 bases lying between them. The CDR3 nucleotides read TGTGCCAGCACCAGAGGCAGGGTTGGGACCGGGGAGCTGTTTTTT. Amino acid sequence: CASTRGRVGTGELFF.

The chain is built from TRBV16 and TRBJ1-1; D remains ambiguous. Germline CDR1 reads KGHSY; CDR2 reads FQNENV. The CDR3 spans 13 residues. Trimming stripped 3 bases from V and 0 bases from J, with 5 bases between. The DNA of the CDR3 is TGTGCCAGCAGCCAGGACTTGAACACTGAAGCTTTCTTT. As protein: CASSQDLNTEAFF.

CDR3 coding DNA: TGTGCCAGCAGCTTGCAGGAACTCTCCTACGAGCAGTACTTC. Protein sequence: CASSLQELSYEQYF. The genes are TRBV7-6 and TRBJ2-7, with D hard to call. V was shortened by 3 bases and J by 0 bases, with 9 bases between the two germline ends. The CDR3 length is 14 residues. Germline V gene sequence: CDR1 SGHVS, CDR2 FNYEAQ.

The chain employs TRBV5-1 and TRBJ2-5, with TRBD1 as a possible D gene (6 bases). CDR3 length equals 16 residues. With 0 bases removed from V and 2 bases from J, the gap between germline ends came to 14 bases. CDR1 and CDR2 from the germline V gene are SGHRS and YFSETQ. As DNA, the CDR3 is TGCGCCAGCAGCTTGGGATTGGACAGAACTCAAGAGACCCAGTACTTC. Translated, it gives CASSLGLDRTQETQYF.

The chain has TRBV5-1 and TRBJ2-7; perhaps TRBD1 as D (6 bases). The CDR3 is 13 residues long. Trimming pared 7 bases from V and 5 bases from J, leaving 16 bases between. CDR1 is SGHRS, CDR2 YFSETQ, per germline. The CDR3 region is CASYPPGANEQYF. As DNA, the CDR3 is TGCGCCAGCTATCCCCCAGGGGCCAACGAGCAGTACTTC. The variable domain in full, with the rest retrieved from reference TRBV5-1 and TRBJ2-7, is KAGVTQTPRYLIKTRGQQVTLSCSPISGHRSVSWYQQTPGQGLQFLFEYFSETQRNKGNFPGRFSGRQFSNSRSEMNVSTLELGDSALYLCASYPPGANEQYFGPGTRLTVT.

The V call is TRBV6-5, the J call TRBJ1-2; D uncertain. The CDR3 consists of 13 residues. Germline values: CDR1 MNHEY, CDR2 SVGAGI. The germline V and J ends were trimmed by 6 bases and 8 bases, with 16 bases remaining between them. CDR3: CASSPDGPGGYTF. The CDR3 DNA reads as TGTGCCAGCAGCCCCGACGGGCCTGGGGGCTACACCTTC.

This clone was seen once. The V call is TRBV27, the J call TRBJ2-7; D is unresolved. This CDR3 is 14 amino acids long. The V end was cut by 5 bases, the J end by 3 bases, with 14 bases between. Germline lookup yields CDR1 MNHEY and CDR2 SMNVEV (reference sequence). The CDR3 DNA reads as TGTGCCAGCAGTCCCGTGTCCGAGTACTACGAGCAGTACTTC. Translation: CASSPVSEYYEQYF.

The chain joins TRBV2 to TRBJ2-3; a weak D match, TRBD2 (6 bases). Germline CDR1 SNHLY, CDR2 FYNNEI. This CDR3 is built from 15 residues. Between the trimmed V and J ends, which lost 10 bases and 4 bases, there was a span of 21 bases. The chain's CDR3 is CATARGSYGADTQYF. Here the CDR3 DNA reads TGTGCCACGGCGCGGGGCAGTTACGGGGCAGATACGCAGTATTTT. The complete variable domain, with remaining parts taken from reference TRBV2 and TRBJ2-3, reads EPEVTQTPSHQVTQMGQEVILRCVPISNHLYFYWYRQILGQKVEFLVSFYNNEISEKSEIFDDQFSVERPDGSNFTLKIRSTKLEDSAMYFCATARGSYGADTQYFGPGTRLTVL.

The chain is built from TRBV19 and TRBJ1-1; 7 bases line up with TRBD1. Trimming at V came to 5 bases and at J to 2 bases, leaving 8 bases not matched to a gene. The CDR3 extends over 15 amino acids. Germline V gene lookup returns CDR1 LNHDA and CDR2 SQIVND (reference sequence). CDR3 bases: TGTGCCAGTAGTCTGACGGGACAGCTAAACACTGAAGCTTTCTTT. Protein sequence: CASSLTGQLNTEAFF.

This clone is medium-sized by share. The genes are TRBV4-1 and TRBJ1-6; D possibly corresponds to TRBD1 (5 bases). This CDR3 is 14 amino acids long. Looked up from germline, CDR1 is MGHRA and CDR2 is YSYEKL. The V gene lost 3 bases and the J gene lost 9 bases, with 12 bases spanning the gap. DNA for the CDR3: TGCGCCAGCAGCCACAGGGATCAGGGTTCACCCCTCCACTTT. Its protein is CASSHRDQGSPLHF.

The chain has TRBV5-4 and TRBJ2-3; D not resolved. Per the germline V gene, CDR1 is SGHNT and CDR2 is YYREEE (reference sequence). The CDR3 loop spans 13 amino acids. V shed 2 bases and J shed 0 bases, with 4 bases lying between them. The CDR3 bases are TGTGCCAGCAGCTTAGTTAGCACAGATACGCAGTATTTT. The encoded protein is CASSLVSTDTQYF.

The CDR3 nucleotides read TGTGCCAGCTCCCTGGTGGGACAGACTAACTATGGCTACACCTTC. It translates to CASSLVGQTNYGYTF. The chain recombines TRBV6-1 with TRBJ1-2; the match to TRBD1 covers 7 bases. V trimming: 8 bases; J trimming: 0 bases; junction bases outside the gene matches: 9. CDR3 length equals 15 residues. Germline CDR1 reads MNHNS; CDR2 reads SASEGT.

V is TRBV10-1 and J is TRBJ2-5, with TRBD2 matching over 7 bases. CDR1 and CDR2 (germline): WNHNN, SYGVQD (reference sequence). The CDR3 extends over 13 amino acids. The trim removed 6 bases at V and 3 bases at J, leaving 4 bases unmatched. The chain's CDR3 is CASSEGGEETQYF. CDR3 DNA sequence: TGCGCCAGCAGCGAGGGAGGGGAAGAGACCCAGTACTTC.

The chain employs TRBV19 and TRBJ2-1, with 10 bases aligning to TRBD2. This CDR3 is 16 amino acids long. V shed 1 base and J 7 bases; nucleotides not matched to a gene: 7. Per the germline V gene, CDR1 is LNHDA and CDR2 is SQIVND (reference sequence). The CDR3 sequence is CASSIGSSGSRNEQFF. CDR3 DNA: TGTGCCAGTAGTATAGGTTCTAGCGGGAGTCGGAATGAGCAGTTCTTC.

The chain combines TRBV19 with TRBJ2-7, with 11 bases fitting TRBD1. Germline V gene data show CDR1 as LNHDA and CDR2 as SQIVND (reference sequence). The CDR3 loop spans 14 amino acids. After removal of 6 bases from V and 2 bases from J, the junction contained 3 bases not matched to a gene. The CDR3 nucleotides read TGTGCCAGTAGATCGGGACAGGGGGCCTACGAGCAGTACTTC. Translated, it gives CASRSGQGAYEQYF.

This clone was detected once. The rearrangement uses TRBV6-1 and TRBJ2-5, with 7 nucleotides matching TRBD1. Germline CDR1 and CDR2: MNHNS and SASEGT. The V segment lost 8 bases and the J segment 5 bases; nucleotides outside the gene matches: 14. This CDR3 is built from 15 residues. The CDR3 region has the DNA TGTGCCAGCTCAGCCCCTTTTTCACAGGGGGAGACCCAGTACTTC. It translates to CASSAPFSQGETQYF.

This clone turned up a few times. The chain joins TRBV5-6 to TRBJ1-2; TRBD1 aligns across 8 bases. The J segment lost 5 bases and the V segment lost 2 bases, leaving 5 bases of the junction unmatched. The CDR3 runs 14 residues. Germline loops: CDR1 SGHDT, CDR2 YYEEEE. CDR3: CASSLEDREYGYTF. CDR3 DNA: TGTGCCAGCAGCTTAGAGGACAGGGAGTATGGCTACACCTTC.

The gene calls are TRBV4-2 and TRBJ2-2; possibly TRBD1 for D (6 bases). CDR1 and CDR2 (germline): LGHNA, YNFKEQ. V lost 0 bases, J lost 1 base, and 9 bases lay in between. The length of the CDR3 is 16 residues. CDR3 sequence: CASSQETGKNTGELFF. The CDR3 coding sequence is TGTGCCAGCAGCCAAGAAACAGGGAAGAACACCGGGGAGCTGTTTTTT.

The CDR3 DNA follows: TGTGCCAGCAGTTACTCGATGACGCTTGGGGGTTACTACACCTTC. Amino acids: CASSYSMTLGGYYTF. This chain connects TRBV6-5 to TRBJ1-2, with D maybe TRBD1 (5 bases). Between the trimmed V and J ends, which lost 0 bases and 10 bases, there was a span of 18 bases. This CDR3 contains 15 residues. Germline V CDR1 and CDR2: MNHEY, SVGAGI.

This chain connects TRBV6-5 to TRBJ2-2; possible D gene TRBD1, 5 bases. The CDR3 runs 16 residues. CDR1 is MNHEY and CDR2 is SVGAGI in the germline V gene. V shed 0 bases and J shed 2 bases, with 10 bases lying between them. The CDR3 DNA follows: TGTGCCAGCAGTTACTCCCCGACAGCTAACACCGGGGAGCTGTTTTTT. Translated: CASSYSPTANTGELFF.